The clone carrying this T cell receptor (beta chain) was detected only a few times. The antigen remains unidentified. Trimming removed 5 bases at V and 8 bases at J, with 27 bases between. Germline CDR1 SGHDN, CDR2 FVKESK. This CDR3 comprises 17 residues. The data were taken from a study of OX40 agonist ivuxolimab in advanced cancers. As for the study in general: At 0.01 to 10 mg/kg, ivuxolimab was administered intravenously to patients every 2 weeks.

TCRdb's copy holds only in-frame clones and misses some; the assay was immunoSEQ multiplex PCR. The table includes approximately 68,000 clones, about nine tenths detected once. Study results and caveats: In the expanded peripheral T cells, antigen specificity was never determined. There was clonal expansion of CD4+ and CD8+ blood T cells by week 6 at 0.1 to 3.0 mg/kg.

The sequence was collected from an adult with an advanced solid tumor such as melanoma, head and neck, liver or kidney cancer. This chain links TRBV14 with TRBJ1-2; possible D gene TRBD1, 5 bases. The sequencing used CD4+ or CD8+ T cells sorted from blood, collected in a trial of the OX40 agonist ivuxolimab. The chain's CDR3 is CASSSLSRPGTQFGYTF. CDR3 DNA sequence: TGTGCCAGCAGCTCACTATCCCGACCCGGGACCCAGTTCGGCTACACCTTC.